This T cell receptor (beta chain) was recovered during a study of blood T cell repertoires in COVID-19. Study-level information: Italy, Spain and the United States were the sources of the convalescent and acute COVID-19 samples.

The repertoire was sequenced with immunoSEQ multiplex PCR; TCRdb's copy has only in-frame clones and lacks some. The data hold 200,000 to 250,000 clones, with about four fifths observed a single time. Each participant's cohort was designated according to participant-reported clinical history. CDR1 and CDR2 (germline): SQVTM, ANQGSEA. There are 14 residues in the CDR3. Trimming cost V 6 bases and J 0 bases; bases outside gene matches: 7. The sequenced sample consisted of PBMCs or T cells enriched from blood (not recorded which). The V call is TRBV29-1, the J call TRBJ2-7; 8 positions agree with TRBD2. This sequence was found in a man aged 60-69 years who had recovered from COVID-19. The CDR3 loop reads CSVRLREGSYEQYF. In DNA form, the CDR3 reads TGCAGCGTACGCCTCCGGGAGGGCTCCTACGAGCAGTACTTC.